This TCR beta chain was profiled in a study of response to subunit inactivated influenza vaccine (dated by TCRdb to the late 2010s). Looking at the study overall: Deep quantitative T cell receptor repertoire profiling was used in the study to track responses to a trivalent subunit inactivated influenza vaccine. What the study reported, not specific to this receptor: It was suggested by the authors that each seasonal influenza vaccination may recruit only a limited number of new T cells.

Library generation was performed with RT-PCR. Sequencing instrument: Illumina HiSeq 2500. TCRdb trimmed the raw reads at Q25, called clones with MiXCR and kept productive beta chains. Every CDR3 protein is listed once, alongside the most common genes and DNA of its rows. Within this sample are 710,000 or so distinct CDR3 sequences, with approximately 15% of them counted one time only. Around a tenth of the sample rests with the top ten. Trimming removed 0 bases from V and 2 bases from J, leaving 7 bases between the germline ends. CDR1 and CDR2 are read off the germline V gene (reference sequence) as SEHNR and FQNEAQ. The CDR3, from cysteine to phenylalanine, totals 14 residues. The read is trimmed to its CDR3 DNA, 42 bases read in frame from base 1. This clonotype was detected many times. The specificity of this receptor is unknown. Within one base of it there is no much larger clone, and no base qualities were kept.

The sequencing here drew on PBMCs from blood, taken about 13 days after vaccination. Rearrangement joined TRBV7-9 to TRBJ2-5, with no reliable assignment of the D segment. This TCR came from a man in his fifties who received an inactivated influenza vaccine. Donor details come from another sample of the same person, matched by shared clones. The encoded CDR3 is CASSLAGRQETQYF. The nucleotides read TGTGCCAGCAGCTTAGCGGGCAGACAAGAGACCCAGTACTTC.